The clone carrying this TCR beta chain was picked up one time. The data derive from a study of shared clonotypes between healthy human individuals. Study summary: Each donor contributed plates that comprised three CD4 naive, three CD4 memory, two CD8 naive and one CD8 memory.

The authors divided CD4+ cells into CD45RA+ naive and CD45RA-negative memory subsets. Assay used: immunoSEQ multiplex PCR; TCRdb lists only in-frame clones, some missing. The sample shows some 2 million clones, 85% to 95% of them seen only once. Germline trimming cut 4 bases from V and 4 bases from J; bases unmatched to any gene: 19. The length of the CDR3 is 20 residues. Germline V gives CDR1 MNHNS, CDR2 SASEGT. This TCR was sampled from a man aged 18 to 30 in good health. Sequencing input: naive CD4+ T cells sorted from blood. The sample's subset: CD45RA+ positively selected. The chain joins TRBV6-1 to TRBJ2-3; 11 positions agree with TRBD2. CDR3 protein: CASSVEGSGGAGIWADTQYF. The CDR3 nucleotides read TGTGCCAGCAGTGTAGAGGGTAGCGGGGGGGCAGGAATTTGGGCAGATACGCAGTATTTT.